Shown below are 20 T cell receptor beta chains from a single sample sequenced in a study of blood T cell repertoires in COVID-19. This table comes from immunoSEQ multiplex PCR, and its TCRdb copy is limited to in-frame clones, with some not included. The sample carries some 69,000 clones, over 80% recorded once. The sample was peripheral blood. The receptors come from a man older than 75 with active or convalescent COVID-19.

As DNA, the CDR3 is TGCAGTGCTCGCAACCAGGGGAAGCAGTACTTC. It codes for CSARNQGKQYF. The chain recombines TRBV20-1 with TRBJ2-7; D possibly corresponds to TRBD1 (6 bases). V gave up 5 bases and J gave up 8 bases, with 13 bases separating them. There are 11 residues in the CDR3. CDR1 is DFQATT and CDR2 is SNEGSKA in the germline V gene (reference sequence).

The V and J genes are TRBV19 and TRBJ1-4, with TRBD1 matching 7 bases. Looked up from germline, CDR1 is LNHDA and CDR2 is SQIVND (reference sequence). The CDR3 spans 15 residues. J was trimmed by 2 bases and V by 7 bases; bases with no gene match: 7. The CDR3 sequence is CASKSTGATNEKLFF. The CDR3 bases are TGTGCCAGTAAATCCACAGGGGCCACTAATGAAAAACTGTTTTTT.

The rearrangement links TRBV11-2 to TRBJ2-7; 11 bases are shared with TRBD2. V shed 1 base, J shed 7 bases, and the junction held 6 bases outside the gene matches. This CDR3 has 15 amino acids. CDR1 and CDR2 from the germline V gene are SGHAT and FQNNGV. The CDR3 protein is CASSLVGLAGGEQYF. CDR3 sequence (DNA): TGTGCCAGCAGCTTAGTTGGGCTAGCGGGAGGAGAGCAGTACTTC.

V gene TRBV11-2 combines with J gene TRBJ2-2; weak D call: TRBD2 (6 bases). This CDR3 has 15 amino acids. V was shortened by 0 bases and J by 6 bases, with 11 bases between the two germline ends. The germline V gene encodes CDR1 SGHAT and CDR2 FQNNGV. The CDR3 region is CASSLDLSGAGELFF. In DNA, the CDR3 is TGTGCCAGCAGCTTAGATCTTTCGGGGGCCGGGGAGCTGTTTTTT.

The chain couples TRBV30 to TRBJ2-7; 8 nucleotides match TRBD2. CDR1 and CDR2 from the germline V gene are GTSNPN and SVGIG (reference sequence). There are 18 residues in the CDR3. Losses at the gene ends were 0 bases for V and 3 bases for J; bases not matched to a gene: 16. The CDR3, as DNA: TGTGCCTGGAGTGTTGGACCTCGGGGGGGCCTGCCCGACTACGAGCAGTACTTC. Its protein product is CAWSVGPRGGLPDYEQYF.

This clone has a single count. J is TRBJ2-1 and V is TRBV7-2; TRBD2 matches at 7 bases. This CDR3 contains 14 residues. The V gene end was trimmed by 8 bases and the J gene end by 4 bases; junction bases not matched to a gene: 8. Germline CDR1 is SGHTA and CDR2 is FQGNSA. The CDR3 coding sequence is TGTGCCAGCCAACCCCGGGGAGGGTACAATGAGCAGTTCTTC. Its protein is CASQPRGGYNEQFF.

The chain recombines TRBV5-1 with TRBJ2-7; D not certain. The CDR3 length is 13 residues. Germline CDR1 SGHRS, CDR2 YFSETQ. With 0 bases removed from V and 5 bases from J, the gap between germline ends came to 9 bases. The CDR3 loop reads CASSLEWANEQYF. For the CDR3, the DNA is TGCGCCAGCAGCTTGGAATGGGCGAACGAGCAGTACTTC.

J is TRBJ1-1 and V is TRBV7-9, with a tentative D call TRBD1 (5 bases). Germline V gene sequence: CDR1 SEHNR, CDR2 FQNEAQ (reference sequence). V was pared by 5 bases and J by 3 bases, with 22 bases between. The CDR3 spans 17 residues. The CDR3 sequence: CASSPRAGPNEYTEAFF. The CDR3 DNA reads as TGTGCCAGCAGCCCAAGGGCGGGGCCAAACGAGTACACTGAAGCTTTCTTT.

CDR3 DNA: TGTGCCAGCAGCCCAGGGGGCAGGACTGAAGCTTTCTTT. Translating it yields CASSPGGRTEAFF. V gene TRBV28 combines with J gene TRBJ1-1; TRBD1 aligns across 8 bases. CDR3 length: 13 amino acids. V lost 6 bases, J lost 5 bases, and 5 bases stayed unmatched. CDR1 is MDHEN and CDR2 is SYDVKM in the germline V gene.

This chain connects TRBV20-1 to TRBJ2-1; 12 bases line up with TRBD2. With 2 bases clipped from V and 15 bases from J, the junction kept 2 bases outside the gene matches. This CDR3 is 11 amino acids long. The germline CDR1 and CDR2 sequences are DFQATT and SNEGSKA (reference sequence). This CDR3 reads CSARLAGGAFF. Here the CDR3 DNA reads TGCAGTGCTAGACTAGCGGGAGGGGCGTTCTTC.

The V and J genes are TRBV5-1 and TRBJ2-2; 11 nucleotides align to TRBD1. V trimming: 3 bases; J trimming: 6 bases; junction bases outside the gene matches: 7. Germline V lookup: CDR1 SGHRS, CDR2 YFSETQ. This CDR3 region has 16 residues. CDR3 nucleotide sequence: TGCGCCAGCAGCTCAGGACAGGGGGCCCAGTCCGGGGAGCTGTTTTTT. Its protein is CASSSGQGAQSGELFF.

V is TRBV12-3 or TRBV12-4 and J is TRBJ1-6; D not certain. The CDR3 is made up of 12 amino acids. V dropped 5 bases and J dropped 10 bases, with 9 bases sitting between them. This CDR3 is CASSVKTSPLHF. Written as DNA, the CDR3 is TGTGCCAGCAGTGTTAAGACATCACCCCTCCACTTT.

V usage is TRBV30 and J usage is TRBJ1-6; 7 nucleotides line up with TRBD1. This CDR3 has 13 amino acids. V lost 7 bases, J lost 9 bases, and 9 bases stayed unmatched. Germline assignment: CDR1 GTSNPN and CDR2 SVGIG (reference sequence). Written as DNA, the CDR3 is TGTGCCTACTCGGCAGGGGGAGGTTCACCCCTCCACTTT. Amino acid sequence: CAYSAGGGSPLHF. The full variable domain, with the rest looked up from reference TRBV30 and TRBJ1-6, is SQTIHQWPATLVQPVGSPLSLECTVEGTSNPNLYWYRQAAGRGLQLLFYSVGIGQISSEVPQNLSASRPQDRQFILSSKKLLLSDSGFYLCAYSAGGGSPLHFGNGTRLTVT.

The chain links TRBV7-2 to TRBJ2-7; possibly TRBD2 for D (6 bases). The germline V and J ends were trimmed by 5 bases and 5 bases, with 13 bases remaining between them. Per germline, CDR1 SGHTA and CDR2 FQGNSA. The CDR3 spans 13 residues. The CDR3 nucleotides read TGTGCCAGCAGCCCGGGACTCCGCGACGAGCAGTACTTC. Amino acid sequence: CASSPGLRDEQYF.

CDR3 in amino acids: CSVDSPRTGGYGYTF. The CDR3, as DNA: TGCAGCGTTGACTCCCCCCGGACAGGCGGATATGGCTACACCTTC. The rearrangement uses TRBV29-1 and TRBJ1-2; 7 bases align to TRBD1. CDR3 length: 15 amino acids. V was pared by 3 bases and J by 5 bases, with 12 bases of the junction left unmatched. In germline, CDR1 is SQVTM, CDR2 ANQGSEA. The variable domain in full, with the rest retrieved from reference TRBV29-1 and TRBJ1-2, is SAVISQKPSRDICQRGTSLTIQCQVDSQVTMMFWYRQQPGQSLTLIATANQGSEATYESGFVIDKFPISRPNLTFSTLTVSNMSPEDSSIYLCSVDSPRTGGYGYTFGSGTRLTVV.

V gene TRBV2 combines with J gene TRBJ2-2; D not certain. Trimming cost V 5 bases and J 1 base, with 8 bases left between them. CDR3 size: 14 residues. The germline V gene encodes CDR1 SNHLY and CDR2 FYNNEI. In DNA form, the CDR3 reads TGTGCCAGCAGTACCGAGCGGAACACCGGGGAGCTGTTTTTT. Amino acids: CASSTERNTGELFF.

The chain combines TRBV5-1 with TRBJ2-5; 8 nucleotides match TRBD1. V lost 4 bases, J lost 2 bases, and 10 bases stayed unmatched. Germline assignment: CDR1 SGHRS and CDR2 YFSETQ. The CDR3 consists of 16 residues. This CDR3 reads CASSRRGTGGQETQYF. Here the CDR3 DNA reads TGCGCCAGCAGCCGACGAGGGACAGGAGGGCAAGAGACCCAGTACTTC. The full variable domain, its missing parts supplied by reference TRBV5-1 and TRBJ2-5, is KAGVTQTPRYLIKTRGQQVTLSCSPISGHRSVSWYQQTPGQGLQFLFEYFSETQRNKGNFPGRFSGRQFSNSRSEMNVSTLELGDSALYLCASSRRGTGGQETQYFGPGTRLLVL.

The V call is TRBV19, the J call TRBJ1-3; maybe TRBD1 (6 bases). The germline gives CDR1 LNHDA, CDR2 SQIVND (reference sequence). The V end was cut by 3 bases, the J end by 4 bases, with 10 bases between. The CDR3 covers 14 residues. CDR3 sequence reads: CASSIRGTGNTIYF. CDR3 bases: TGTGCCAGTAGTATCAGGGGTACCGGAAACACCATATATTTT.

This clone is a singleton in its sample. The J gene is TRBJ2-2, the V gene TRBV7-2, with 8 bases identical to TRBD2. The V and J ends lost 9 bases and 5 bases, in that order; junction bases with no gene match: 11. Germline V gene data show CDR1 as SGHTA and CDR2 as FQGNSA. This CDR3 has 15 residues. CDR3 DNA: TGTGCCAGTAGTAGCGGGAATTGGTTGACCGGGGAGCTGTTTTTT. Translation: CASSSGNWLTGELFF.

V and J are TRBV7-8 and TRBJ1-1; 9 nucleotides line up with TRBD1. V trimming: 5 bases; J trimming: 4 bases; junction bases outside the gene matches: 5. The CDR3 consists of 14 residues. Germline assignment: CDR1 SGHVS and CDR2 FQNEAQ. The DNA for the CDR3 is TGTGCCAGCAGCATCGGGACAGGGAGCACTGAAGCTTTCTTT. It yields the protein CASSIGTGSTEAFF.